This passage covers 24 T cell receptor beta chains from one sample sequenced in a study of vaccination and CD4 T cells after COVID-19. The treatment denotes: approximately nine-day PBMC culture with coronavirus spike peptide pools or control peptides (ViraFEST assay). Their specific antigens are unknown. With the Oncomine TCR Beta short-read assay, DNA from cultured CD4+ T cells was sequenced. TCRdb recomputed calls from the PCR reads with MiXCR, one row per CDR3 protein. The repertoire holds approximately 15,000 distinct CDR3 sequences, with about half as singletons. Sample: CD4+ T cells from blood, cultured in vitro. The source is a human donor who had recovered from COVID-19.

This clonotype came up a few times. The chain uses TRBV5-1 and TRBJ2-2; D not resolved. The V end was cut by 2 bases, the J end by 7 bases, with 9 bases between. Germline lookup yields CDR1 SGHRS and CDR2 YFSETQ. The CDR3 contains 13 residues. In nucleotides, the CDR3 is TGCGCCAGCAGCTTAGCGAACGGCGGGGAGCTGTTTTTT. Translated, it gives CASSLANGGELFF.

A few counts support this clonotype. As DNA, the CDR3 is TGCAGTGCGGGGGCAGGGGGCGGCACTGAAGCTTTCTTT. It is translated as CSAGAGGGTEAFF. The chain has TRBV20-1 and TRBJ1-1, with 8 bases identical to TRBD1. This CDR3 is 13 amino acids long. Germline CDR1 reads DFQATT; CDR2 reads SNEGSKA (reference sequence). V was pared by 6 bases and J by 4 bases, with 7 bases of the junction left unmatched.

The chain combines TRBV7-9 with TRBJ1-1, with D unresolved. The CDR3 is 13 amino acids. Trimming took off 3 bases at V and 6 bases at J, with 11 bases between the two ends. Germline V gene data show CDR1 as SEHNR and CDR2 as FQNEAQ (reference sequence). The CDR3 is CASSFRPAPEAFF. As DNA, the CDR3 is TGTGCCAGCAGCTTCCGACCAGCCCCTGAAGCTTTCTTT.

The chain employs TRBV7-2 and TRBJ1-1; D is possibly TRBD1 (5 bases). Trimming stripped 1 base from V and 0 bases from J, with 9 bases between. The CDR3 spans 15 residues. CDR1 SGHTA and CDR2 FQGNSA come from the germline V gene. The CDR3 reads CASSLDPGLNTEAFF. The CDR3, as DNA: TGTGCCAGCAGCTTAGACCCGGGACTGAACACTGAAGCTTTCTTT.

This chain uses TRBV7-2 with TRBJ2-3, with D unresolved. CDR3 size: 12 residues. Germline CDR1 and CDR2: SGHTA and FQGNSA. V was pared by 5 bases and J by 2 bases, with 5 bases between. CDR3 sequence: CASSPVTDTQYF. The CDR3 bases are TGTGCCAGCAGCCCCGTCACAGATACGCAGTATTTT.

The CDR3 spells CASSPGPERNTEAFF. In DNA, the CDR3 is TGTGCCAGCAGCCCAGGACCGGAAAGGAACACTGAAGCTTTCTTT. The chain combines TRBV7-9 with TRBJ1-1; D not resolved. From germline, CDR1 is SEHNR and CDR2 FQNEAQ (reference sequence). Between the trimmed V and J ends, which lost 5 bases and 1 base, there was a span of 14 bases. This CDR3 has 15 amino acids.

V and J are TRBV30 and TRBJ2-7, with TRBD2 matching over 8 bases. The CDR3 is 14 residues long. Trimming removed 0 bases from V and 9 bases from J; junction bases left unmatched: 10. Germline V CDR1 and CDR2: GTSNPN, SVGIG (reference sequence). The CDR3 protein is CAWSVRAGASGQYF. The CDR3 nucleotides read TGTGCCTGGAGTGTACGAGCGGGGGCATCGGGGCAGTACTTC.

This clonotype was counted once. The chain employs TRBV12-3 or TRBV12-4 and TRBJ2-5; unclear D gene. Trimming left V 8 bases short and J 5 bases short, with 15 bases between. The CDR3 is 13 residues long. The CDR3 bases are TGTGCCAGCCGGAGAAGTCCGGAGGAGACCCAGTACTTC. This translates into CASRRSPEETQYF.

V is TRBV2 and J is TRBJ1-2, with 7 positions matching TRBD1. The CDR3 has 14 amino acids. J gave up 4 bases and V 8 bases, and 10 bases lay outside the gene matches. Germline V gene sequence: CDR1 SNHLY, CDR2 FYNNEI. The CDR3 nucleotides read TGTGCCAGCTTAAGACAGGGTTTTGGCTATGGCTACACCTTC. Translating it yields CASLRQGFGYGYTF. Using reference TRBV2 and TRBJ1-2 for the parts outside the CDR3, the full variable domain is EPEVTQTPSHQVTQMGQEVILRCVPISNHLYFYWYRQILGQKVEFLVSFYNNEISEKSEIFDDQFSVERPDGSNFTLKIRSTKLEDSAMYFCASLRQGFGYGYTFGSGTRLTVV.

The chain is built from TRBV19 and TRBJ1-1, with 9 positions matching TRBD1. The CDR3 runs 18 residues. The ends lost 3 bases at V and 3 bases at J; junction bases unmatched: 14. Per germline, CDR1 LNHDA and CDR2 SQIVND (reference sequence). CDR3 protein: CASSISGQGRLIYTEAFF. CDR3 in DNA: TGTGCCAGTAGTATTAGTGGACAGGGGCGCCTAATTTACACTGAAGCTTTCTTT. The full variable domain, in which reference TRBV19 and TRBJ1-1 provide the parts outside the CDR3, is DGGITQSPKYLFRKEGQNVTLSCEQNLNHDAMYWYRQDPGQGLRLIYYSQIVNDFQKGDIAEGYSVSREKKESFPLTVTSAQKNPTAFYLCASSISGQGRLIYTEAFFGQGTRLTVV.

V is TRBV3-1 and J is TRBJ2-7, with D uncertain. The CDR3 is 14 residues long. CDR1 and CDR2 from the germline V gene are LGHDT and YNNKEL (reference sequence). Trimming left V 3 bases short and J 2 bases short, with 11 bases between. Here the CDR3 reads CASSQGELTYEQYF. Here the CDR3 DNA reads TGTGCCAGCAGCCAGGGTGAGCTGACCTACGAGCAGTACTTC.

The chain has TRBV12-3 or TRBV12-4 and TRBJ1-1; 9 bases map to TRBD1. This CDR3 contains 15 residues. V dropped 5 bases and J dropped 2; count of bases not matched to a gene: 6. DNA of the CDR3: TGTGCCAGCAGTCCGACAGGGGGGTATAACACTGAAGCTTTCTTT. Protein sequence: CASSPTGGYNTEAFF.

This clonotype has only a few counts. V is TRBV19 and J is TRBJ1-2; no clear D. V was shortened by 9 bases and J by 3 bases, with 20 bases between the two germline ends. This CDR3 region has 15 residues. The germline V gene encodes CDR1 LNHDA and CDR2 SQIVND (reference sequence). This chain's CDR3 is CASTPPGGLDYGYTF. Written as DNA, the CDR3 is TGTGCCAGCACCCCTCCGGGCGGGTTGGACTATGGCTACACCTTC.

This chain uses TRBV19 with TRBJ2-2; a weak D match, TRBD2 (6 bases). Germline lookup yields CDR1 LNHDA and CDR2 SQIVND (reference sequence). The CDR3 extends over 17 amino acids. Trimming removed 4 bases from V and 7 bases from J, with 22 bases in between. The CDR3 DNA reads as TGTGCCAGTAGTACGCCGGGTTGGGGGGAACGCGACGGGGAGCTGTTTTTT. It codes for CASSTPGWGERDGELFF.

The chain uses TRBV5-4 and TRBJ2-2, with 7 bases that match TRBD1. The length of the CDR3 is 14 residues. The germline CDR1 and CDR2 sequences are SGHNT and YYREEE (reference sequence). V shed 2 bases, J shed 5 bases, and the junction held 3 bases outside the gene matches. CDR3: CASSFQTGTGELFF. In DNA, the CDR3 is TGTGCCAGCAGCTTCCAGACAGGGACCGGGGAGCTGTTTTTT. Full variable domain (rest looked up from reference TRBV5-4 and TRBJ2-2): ETGVTQSPTHLIKTRGQQVTLRCSSQSGHNTVSWYQQALGQGPQFIFQYYREEENGRGNFPPRFSGLQFPNYSSELNVNALELDDSALYLCASSFQTGTGELFFGEGSRLTVL.

This clonotype was recorded a few times. In nucleotides, the CDR3 is TGTGCCAGCAGTGCCGGGAGGGGCGGAGGCTACACCTTC. This translates into CASSAGRGGGYTF. The rearrangement uses TRBV2 and TRBJ1-2; tentative D call: TRBD1 (5 bases). V lost 4 bases to trimming and J lost 8 bases, with 14 bases between them. The CDR3 loop spans 13 amino acids. Germline assignment: CDR1 SNHLY and CDR2 FYNNEI.

This clonotype was observed once. The rearrangement joins TRBV2 to TRBJ1-3, with TRBD1 as a possible D gene (6 bases). Germline V gene sequence: CDR1 SNHLY, CDR2 FYNNEI. The CDR3 contains 17 residues. V was shortened by 3 bases and J by 2 bases, with 17 bases between the two germline ends. The CDR3 is CASSDFRGRDAGNTIYF. CDR3 DNA: TGTGCCAGCAGTGATTTCAGGGGCAGGGACGCTGGAAACACCATATATTTT.

The gene calls are TRBV20-1 and TRBJ1-1, with D possibly being TRBD1 (6 bases). The CDR3 has 14 residues. The germline CDR1 and CDR2 sequences are DFQATT and SNEGSKA (reference sequence). The V and J ends lost 6 bases and 7 bases respectively, with 21 bases between them. The CDR3 loop reads CSATPTGYGYEAFF. The CDR3 region has the DNA TGCAGTGCCACCCCCACAGGGTACGGATATGAAGCTTTCTTT.

The chain carries TRBV5-1 and TRBJ1-1; TRBD1 aligns across 9 bases. The V gene end was trimmed by 3 bases and the J gene end by 4 bases; junction bases not matched to a gene: 4. The CDR3 covers 14 residues. The V gene's germline CDR1 is SGHRS and CDR2 YFSETQ. CDR3 region: CASSSSGQGTEAFF. CDR3 bases: TGCGCCAGCAGCTCGTCGGGACAGGGCACTGAAGCTTTCTTT.

This chain uses TRBV2 with TRBJ2-1; no clear D gene. Germline loops: CDR1 SNHLY, CDR2 FYNNEI. V was pared by 7 bases and J by 0 bases, with 13 bases between. The CDR3 has 15 amino acids. The CDR3 sequence is CASTARSSSYNEQFF. The CDR3 nucleotides are TGTGCCAGCACGGCGAGGTCTAGCTCCTACAATGAGCAGTTCTTC.

In this sample, this clonotype turned up a few times. Here the CDR3 reads CASSFGRVSNTEAFF. In DNA, the CDR3 is TGTGCCAGCAGCTTTGGCAGGGTTAGTAACACTGAAGCTTTCTTT. The V and J genes are TRBV7-2 and TRBJ1-1, with a possible D match to TRBD1 (5 bases). Germline V gene lookup returns CDR1 SGHTA and CDR2 FQGNSA. Trimming pared 3 bases from V and 2 bases from J, leaving 13 bases between. This CDR3 comprises 15 residues. Filled out from reference TRBV7-2 and TRBJ1-1, the complete variable domain reads GAGVSQSPSNKVTEKGKDVELRCDPISGHTALYWYRQSLGQGLEFLIYFQGNSAPDKSGLPSDRFSAERTGGSVSTLTIQRTQQEDSAVYLCASSFGRVSNTEAFFGQGTRLTVV.

In this sample, this clonotype turned up a few times. V is TRBV7-2 and J is TRBJ2-3; the D gene is possibly TRBD2 (6 bases). Per germline, CDR1 SGHTA and CDR2 FQGNSA. Trimming stripped 4 bases from V and 0 bases from J, with 17 bases between. The CDR3 runs 17 residues. The CDR3 spells CASSWGGGFSSTDTQYF. The CDR3 DNA is TGTGCCAGCAGCTGGGGAGGAGGGTTTTCTAGCACAGATACGCAGTATTTT.

This clonotype was found a few times. The V and J genes are TRBV7-6 and TRBJ2-7; 8 nucleotides agree with TRBD1. Germline CDR1 is SGHVS and CDR2 is FNYEAQ. The CDR3 has 13 amino acids. V was clipped by 1 base and J by 6 bases; unmatched bases: 2. The CDR3 bases are TGTGCCAGCAGCTTAGGACAGGGGACCGAGCAGTACTTC. Encoded protein: CASSLGQGTEQYF. The full variable domain, in which reference TRBV7-6 and TRBJ2-7 provide the parts outside the CDR3, is GAGVSQSPRYKVTKRGQDVALRCDPISGHVSLYWYRQALGQGPEFLTYFNYEAQQDKSGLPNDRFSAERPEGSISTLTIQRTEQRDSAMYRCASSLGQGTEQYFGPGTRLTVT.

This clonotype was observed a few times. The chain is built from TRBV6-5 and TRBJ1-2; D is unclear. The CDR3 spans 16 residues. The V and J ends lost 2 bases and 4 bases respectively, with 17 bases between them. CDR1 MNHEY and CDR2 SVGAGI come from the germline V gene. Written as DNA, the CDR3 is TGTGCCAGCAGTTACACCCCAGACGCGGCTACCTATGGCTACACCTTC. Translation gives CASSYTPDAATYGYTF.